These 18 T cell receptor beta chains originate from one sample sequenced in a study of cytomegalovirus exposure and HLA in healthy donors. Vbeta (60) and Jbeta (13) primers were used in the PCR. The repertoire was sequenced with immunoSEQ multiplex PCR; TCRdb's copy has only in-frame clones and lacks some. This table has about 120,000 clones, approximately 80% appearing once. The specimen was PBMCs. The receptor source for this set is a woman younger than 30 in good health and CMV-seronegative.

Turning to this clone: A read error may produce the germline difference seen at one junction end. The gene calls are TRBV27 and TRBJ2-4, with D perhaps TRBD2 (6 bases). In germline, CDR1 is MNHEY, CDR2 SMNVEV (reference sequence). The CDR3 consists of 13 residues. DNA for the CDR3: TGTGCCAGCAGGGGGTCGGAGGGAAACAGTCAGTACTTC. Amino acids: CASRGSEGNSQYF.

The gene calls are TRBV5-8 and TRBJ2-1; D is perhaps TRBD1 (6 bases). The germline V and J ends were trimmed by 1 base and 6 bases, with 14 bases remaining between them. There are 15 residues in the CDR3. Germline CDR1 reads SGHTS; CDR2 reads YDEGEE. The CDR3 nucleotides read TGTGCCAGCAGCTTGCGAGGTAGGGGGTTCAATGAGCAGTTCTTC. Translated, it gives CASSLRGRGFNEQFF.

The chain recombines TRBV9 with TRBJ1-2, with D unclear. Germline CDR1 and CDR2: SGDLS and YYNGEE. CDR3 length: 14 residues. The ends were cut back, 4 bases at V and 2 bases at J, with 12 bases in the middle. The CDR3 here is CASSPTSMNYGYTF. The DNA for the CDR3 is TGTGCCAGCAGCCCTACGTCCATGAACTATGGCTACACCTTC.

The V gene is TRBV5-1, the J gene TRBJ2-5; 9 positions agree with TRBD2. The J segment lost 3 bases and the V segment lost 3 bases, leaving 6 bases of the junction unmatched. Germline CDR1 reads SGHRS; CDR2 reads YFSETQ. CDR3 length: 15 amino acids. CDR3: CASSWGVAGEETQYF. As DNA, the CDR3 is TGCGCCAGCAGCTGGGGAGTAGCGGGAGAAGAGACCCAGTACTTC.

The rearrangement links TRBV7-2 to TRBJ1-5; D is possibly TRBD1 (6 bases). The V and J ends lost 6 bases and 3 bases respectively, with 15 bases between them. The CDR3 spans 15 residues. Per the germline V gene, CDR1 is SGHTA and CDR2 is FQGNSA. For the CDR3, the DNA is TGTGCCAGCAGAAGCACTGGACAGATCAATCAGCCCCAGCATTTT. This codes for CASRSTGQINQPQHF.

The chain couples TRBV2 to TRBJ2-2, with TRBD2 as a possible D gene (6 bases). V shed 8 bases and J shed 3 bases, with 10 bases lying between them. There are 13 residues in the CDR3. The germline V gene encodes CDR1 SNHLY and CDR2 FYNNEI. The CDR3 protein is CASGGTYTGELFF. In DNA form, the CDR3 reads TGTGCCAGCGGAGGGACCTACACCGGGGAGCTGTTTTTT.

Here the CDR3 reads CASSWDSGGTGELFF. The CDR3 nucleotides read TGTGCCAGCAGCTGGGATTCCGGGGGTACCGGGGAGCTGTTTTTT. The rearrangement uses TRBV5-5 and TRBJ2-2, with a tentative D call TRBD2 (6 bases). Germline V gene data show CDR1 as SGHKS and CDR2 as YYEKEE (reference sequence). The CDR3 runs 15 residues. V was cut by 3 bases and J by 5 bases, with 14 bases left in between.

With respect to this clone: One end of the junction does not line up with germline, which may come from a read error. The chain recombines TRBV7-7 with TRBJ2-3; no clear D. This CDR3 is built from 14 residues. CDR1 SSHAT and CDR2 FNYEAQ come from the germline V gene (reference sequence). The CDR3, as DNA: TGTGCTAGCAGCCCTAGTCCGGGCACAGATACGCAGTATTTT. Translation: CASSPSPGTDTQYF.

This sequence joins TRBV30 and TRBJ1-2; D gene unclear. The CDR3 runs 14 residues. Trimming shortened V by 0 bases and J by 5 bases, and 13 bases separated the two germline ends. Germline CDR1 reads GTSNPN; CDR2 reads SVGIG (reference sequence). The CDR3 DNA sequence: TGTGCCTGGAGTGTCGGAGGCCGTGCTTATGGCTACACCTTC. This translates into CAWSVGGRAYGYTF.

The CDR3 region has the DNA TGTGCCAGCAGCTTAGCGTGGGAGAGCTGGGAGCAGTACTTC. This sequence encodes CASSLAWESWEQYF. V is TRBV7-2 and J is TRBJ2-7; possible D gene TRBD2, 5 bases. V was trimmed by 0 bases and J by 7 bases, leaving 13 bases between them. CDR1 and CDR2 from the germline V gene are SGHTA and FQGNSA. This CDR3 is 14 amino acids long.

To note about this clone: The junction departs from germline at one end; a sequencing error may be responsible. The V gene is TRBV11-2, the J gene TRBJ1-2; TRBD1 might be the D (6 bases). Germline CDR1 reads SGHAT; CDR2 reads FQNNGV. The CDR3 spans 15 residues. CDR3 nucleotide sequence: TGTGCCAGCAGCTCCCAGCGCTTCGCAGACAGGCATAGTTCCTTC. This gives the protein CASSSQRFADRHSSF.

This clone showed up just a few times. J is TRBJ2-3 and V is TRBV7-2, with TRBD2 as a possible D gene (5 bases). CDR3 size: 12 residues. Trimming shortened V by 6 bases and J by 4 bases, and 8 bases separated the two germline ends. Germline CDR1 reads SGHTA; CDR2 reads FQGNSA. The CDR3 here is CASSPLADTQYF. The CDR3 DNA follows: TGTGCCAGCAGTCCACTAGCAGATACGCAGTATTTT.

The V gene is TRBV11-2, the J gene TRBJ2-7; 7 bases line up with TRBD1. The CDR3 contains 14 residues. V lost 1 base to trimming and J lost 4 bases; unmatched junction nucleotides: 4. CDR1 is SGHAT and CDR2 is FQNNGV in the germline V gene. The CDR3 sequence: CASSLVQGPYEQYF. CDR3 nucleotides: TGTGCCAGCAGCTTAGTACAGGGGCCATACGAGCAGTACTTC.

The V gene is TRBV6-1, the J gene TRBJ1-2; TRBD1 matches at 9 bases. CDR3 length: 15 residues. V lost 10 bases, J lost 4 bases, and 13 bases stayed unmatched. CDR1 is MNHNS, CDR2 SASEGT, per germline. CDR3 nucleotides: TGTGCCATCAGACCGCGACAGGGGGAAATCTATGGCTACACCTTC. Its protein product is CAIRPRQGEIYGYTF.

This clone was picked up a small number of times. The J gene is TRBJ2-5, the V gene TRBV10-3; maybe TRBD1 (6 bases). The germline V and J ends were trimmed by 5 bases and 5 bases, with 15 bases remaining between them. Germline CDR1 and CDR2: ENHRY and SYGVKD. The CDR3 is 14 amino acids. CDR3 sequence reads: CAISTLGGRETQYF. CDR3 in DNA: TGTGCCATCAGTACCCTAGGGGGTCGGGAGACCCAGTACTTC.

In the case of this clone: One junction end does not reproduce the germline sequence, and a read error may be involved. The gene calls are TRBV27 and TRBJ2-1, with a tentative D call TRBD2 (6 bases). CDR3 length equals 16 residues. Germline-derived CDR1 and CDR2 are MNHEY and SMNVEV (reference sequence). The CDR3 sequence: CPTVAEVLSSYNEQFF. The CDR3 region has the DNA TGCCCGACCGTAGCGGAAGTCCTGAGCTCCTACAATGAGCAGTTCTTC.

The chain couples TRBV5-1 to TRBJ1-2; the D gene is possibly TRBD1 (5 bases). The ends were cut back, 6 bases at V and 6 bases at J, with 30 bases in the middle. Germline CDR1 is SGHRS and CDR2 is YFSETQ. The CDR3 contains 18 residues. CDR3 amino acids: CASKPRITPLTGGDGYTF. The CDR3, as DNA: TGCGCCAGCAAACCAAGGATTACCCCCCTGACGGGGGGAGATGGCTACACCTTC.

The V call is TRBV13, the J call TRBJ1-2; a possible D gene is TRBD1 (5 bases). V was clipped by 5 bases and J by 0 bases, with 10 bases between them. The CDR3 loop spans 14 amino acids. The germline CDR1 and CDR2 sequences are PRHDT and FYEKMQ (reference sequence). CDR3 DNA sequence: TGTGCCAGCAGCATCTGGACACCTAACTATGGCTACACCTTC. Protein product: CASSIWTPNYGYTF.